Listed below are T cell receptor beta chains from one sample, sequenced in a study of liver allograft versus peripheral blood T cells. MiXCR, applied by TCRdb to the reads, yields one record per CDR3 protein. The profile covers around 17,000 distinct CDR3 sequences, with more than 20% appearing a single time and approximately 11% taken by the ten largest. The receptors originated from a human patient who had a liver transplant. Some T cells may possibly be graft donor cells. Both conserved end residues are part of each CDR3. The D gene is left open where the match is weak. For some rows the clone size is stated as once, few or many, or as a class when expanded; others skip it.

j_call clone_size v_call d_call cdr3_nt cdr3_aa
TRBJ2-7 NA TRBV19 TRBD2 TGTGCCAGTAGTACCTTGGACGGTCTAGCGGGACGCTCCTACGAGCAGTACTTC CASSTLDGLAGRSYEQYF
TRBJ1-6 many TRBV6-6 NA TGTGCCAGCAGAGAATTAAGCTCCTATAATTCACCCCTCCACTTT CASRELSSYNSPLHF
TRBJ1-6 NA TRBV27 NA TGTGCCAGCAGTTTAATGCCCTGGCCAGGGGATTCACCCCTCCACTTT CASSLMPWPGDSPLHF
TRBJ1-6 many TRBV6-1 NA TGTGCCAGCAGTGAAGCGGACAGCAGCGGTTCACCCCTCCACTTT CASSEADSSGSPLHF
TRBJ1-2 few TRBV28 NA TGTGCCAGCAGAGGGGATGTACAAGGCTACACCTTC CASRGDVQGYTF
TRBJ1-5 NA TRBV15 TRBD1 TGTGCCACCAATCCGGGACAGGGCGGTCAGCCCCAGCATTTT CATNPGQGGQPQHF
TRBJ1-4 few TRBV15 NA TGTGCCACCAGCAGCGACAATAGTGAAAAACTGTTTTTT CATSSDNSEKLFF
TRBJ2-7 NA TRBV7-9 NA TGTGCCAGCAGCGGTGGGGGGGGCGCTTACGAGCAGTACTTC CASSGGGGAYEQYF
TRBJ1-1 medium-sized TRBV5-6 NA TGTGCCAGCAGTTTTCAACGAAGGGGGATAGCTCGAATGAACACTGAAGCTTTCTTT CASSFQRRGIARMNTEAFF
TRBJ1-4 NA TRBV28 TRBD1 TGTGCCAGCAGACCTGGGACAGGGAGTAATGAAAAACTGTTTTTT CASRPGTGSNEKLFF
TRBJ2-1 NA TRBV7-9 TRBD1 TGTGCCAGCAGCTCTCGGTCCCGGGACAGGGACAATGAGCAGTTCTTC CASSSRSRDRDNEQFF
TRBJ2-4 NA TRBV29-1 TRBD1 TGCAGCGTCCGCAGGGACAGTGGAAACATTCAGTACTTC CSVRRDSGNIQYF
TRBJ1-5 many TRBV6-5 NA TGTGCCAGCAGCCCAGACCCGGGGCAGCCCCAGCATTTT CASSPDPGQPQHF
TRBJ1-5 many TRBV24-1 NA TGTGCCACCAGTGATGGCACAGGGCATCAGCCCCAGCATTTT CATSDGTGHQPQHF
TRBJ2-7 NA TRBV20-1 TRBD2 TGCAGTGCTAGCTCTACGAGCGGGGAGGGGTTGGAGCAGTACTTC CSASSTSGEGLEQYF
TRBJ2-3 NA TRBV7-9 TRBD2 TGTGCCAGCAGGCTGGTTCGAGCGGGGGGGGCCACAGATACGCAGTATTTT CASRLVRAGGATDTQYF
TRBJ2-1 NA TRBV5-4 NA TGTGCCAGCAGCCAACGCTACGATGAGCAGTTCTTC CASSQRYDEQFF
TRBJ2-1 NA TRBV20-1 NA TGCAGTGCTAGGCCTGTAGTTTACAATGAGCAGTTCTTC CSARPVVYNEQFF
TRBJ1-3 few TRBV14 TRBD1 TGTGCCAGCAGACCCACAGGGGGCACCATATATTTT CASRPTGGTIYF
TRBJ1-2 NA TRBV16 TRBD1 TGTGCCAGCGGACGAGGACAGGCGAAAACCTATGGCTACACCTTC CASGRGQAKTYGYTF
TRBJ2-7 NA TRBV6-1 TRBD1 TGTGCCAGCAGTCCCCGGGACAGGGGGTACGAGCAGTACTTC CASSPRDRGYEQYF
TRBJ1-5 NA TRBV6-6 NA TGTGCCAGCAGTTATGGCAATCAGCCCCAGCATTTT CASSYGNQPQHF
TRBJ2-7 NA TRBV28 NA TGTGCCAGCAGTTCCCCCGGAGATATACTATCCTACGAGCAGTACTTC CASSSPGDILSYEQYF
TRBJ2-3 NA TRBV20-1 TRBD2 TGCAGTGCTACCGGGACTAGCCCTGGCACAGATACGCAGTATTTT CSATGTSPGTDTQYF